This is a list of T cell receptor beta chains from one sample in a study of CD8 T cells in Susac syndrome. MiXCR, run by TCRdb on the immunoSEQ multiplex PCR reads, gives a single entry per CDR3 protein. The table records about 70,000 distinct CDR3 sequences, over 90% of them present only once. The sequencing sample was made of CD4+ T cells from PBMCs. These receptors came from a human donor with multiple sclerosis. Both conserved end residues are part of each CDR3. A D gene is named only where the DNA matches it firmly. The size entry is marked missing in some rows and otherwise reads once, few, many or a size class.

length,size,D,J,V,CDR3,DNA
12,NA,NA,TRBJ1-2,TRBV7-9,CASSRTNYGYTF,TGTGCCAGCAGCCGTACTAACTATGGCTACACCTTC
14,NA,NA,TRBJ1-6,TRBV7-2,CASSLPDRNSPLHF,TGTGCCAGCAGCTTACCGGACAGAAATTCACCCCTCCACTTT
11,NA,NA,TRBJ1-1,TRBV2,CASSVALEAFF,TGTGCCAGCAGTGTGGCCCTTGAGGCTTTCTTT
12,NA,NA,TRBJ2-3,TRBV29-1,CSVGRAEDTQYF,TGCAGCGTTGGGAGGGCGGAAGATACGCAGTATTTT
16,NA,TRBD2,TRBJ2-1,TRBV4-1,CASSQESGGGYNEQFF,TGCGCCAGCAGCCAAGAGTCGGGGGGGGGCTACAATGAGCAGTTCTTC
14,once,TRBD2,TRBJ2-7,TRBV5-1,CASSRSGGYYEQYF,TGCGCCAGCAGCAGATCGGGGGGATACTACGAGCAGTACTTC
14,NA,NA,TRBJ2-7,TRBV5-1,CASSYGEMSYEQYF,TGCGCCAGCAGCTATGGGGAGATGTCCTACGAGCAGTACTTC
13,NA,NA,TRBJ1-2,TRBV3-1,CASSHRDLAGYTF,TGTGCCAGCAGCCACCGGGACCTCGCTGGCTACACCTTC
11,NA,NA,TRBJ2-3,TRBV12-3/TRBV12-4,CASSLLDTQYF,TGTGCCAGCAGTCTTCTAGATACGCAGTATTTT
19,NA,TRBD1,TRBJ2-5,TRBV24-1,CATSDSFGQGRGHQETQYF,TGTGCCACCAGTGATTCCTTTGGACAGGGGAGGGGACACCAAGAGACCCAGTACTTC
14,NA,NA,TRBJ2-5,TRBV9,CASSGVNPRETQYF,TGTGCCAGCAGCGGAGTTAACCCCCGGGAGACCCAGTACTTC
11,NA,NA,TRBJ2-1,TRBV20-1,CSASPLNEQFF,TGCAGTGCTAGCCCCTTGAATGAGCAGTTCTTC
16,NA,NA,TRBJ2-5,TRBV3-1,CASSQGAAEVQETQYF,TGTGCCAGCAGCCAAGGGGCAGCGGAGGTGCAAGAGACCCAGTACTTC
13,NA,TRBD2,TRBJ2-3,TRBV27,CASSWTSEDTQYF,TGTGCCAGCAGTTGGACTAGCGAGGATACGCAGTATTTT
16,NA,NA,TRBJ1-6,TRBV4-2,CASSQDWGTPNSPLHF,TGTGCCAGCAGCCAAGACTGGGGGACACCTAATTCACCCCTCCACTTT